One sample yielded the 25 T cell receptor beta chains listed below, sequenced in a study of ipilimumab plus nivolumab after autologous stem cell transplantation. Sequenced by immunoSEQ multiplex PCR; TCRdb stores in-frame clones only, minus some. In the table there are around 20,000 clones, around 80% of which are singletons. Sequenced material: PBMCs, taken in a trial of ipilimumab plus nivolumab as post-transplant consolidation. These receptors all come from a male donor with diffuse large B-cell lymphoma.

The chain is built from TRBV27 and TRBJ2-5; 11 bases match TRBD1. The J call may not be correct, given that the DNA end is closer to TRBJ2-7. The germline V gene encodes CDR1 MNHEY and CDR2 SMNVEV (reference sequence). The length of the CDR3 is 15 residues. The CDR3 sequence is CASSDRDRGSYEQYF. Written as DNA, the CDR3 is TGTGCCAGCAGTGACCGGGACAGGGGGTCCTACGAGCAGTACTTC.

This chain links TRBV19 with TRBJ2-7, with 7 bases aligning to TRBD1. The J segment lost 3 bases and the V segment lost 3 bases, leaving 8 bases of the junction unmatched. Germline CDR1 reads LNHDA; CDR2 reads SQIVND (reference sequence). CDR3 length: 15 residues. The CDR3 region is CASSITKTGNYEQYF. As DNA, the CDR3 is TGTGCCAGTAGTATCACGAAGACAGGGAACTACGAGCAGTACTTC. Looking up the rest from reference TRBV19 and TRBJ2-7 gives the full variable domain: DGGITQSPKYLFRKEGQNVTLSCEQNLNHDAMYWYRQDPGQGLRLIYYSQIVNDFQKGDIAEGYSVSREKKESFPLTVTSAQKNPTAFYLCASSITKTGNYEQYFGPGTRLTVT.

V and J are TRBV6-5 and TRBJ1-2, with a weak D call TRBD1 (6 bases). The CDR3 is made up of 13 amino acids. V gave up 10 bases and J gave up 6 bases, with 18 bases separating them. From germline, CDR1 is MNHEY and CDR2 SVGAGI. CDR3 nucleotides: TGTGCCACTGCCCGGGGGCCAGGACATGGCTACACCTTC. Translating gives CATARGPGHGYTF.

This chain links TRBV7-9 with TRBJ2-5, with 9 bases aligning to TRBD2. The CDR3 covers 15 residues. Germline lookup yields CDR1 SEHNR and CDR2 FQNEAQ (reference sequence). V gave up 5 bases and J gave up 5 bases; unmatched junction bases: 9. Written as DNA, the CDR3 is TGTGCCAGCAGCCCCCCCGCGGGGGGGCAGGAGACCCAGTACTTC. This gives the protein CASSPPAGGQETQYF. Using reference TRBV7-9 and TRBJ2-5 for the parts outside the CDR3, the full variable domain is DTGVSQNPRHKITKRGQNVTFRCDPISEHNRLYWYRQTLGQGPEFLTYFQNEAQLEKSRLLSDRFSAERPKGSFSTLEIQRTEQGDSAMYLCASSPPAGGQETQYFGPGTRLLVL.

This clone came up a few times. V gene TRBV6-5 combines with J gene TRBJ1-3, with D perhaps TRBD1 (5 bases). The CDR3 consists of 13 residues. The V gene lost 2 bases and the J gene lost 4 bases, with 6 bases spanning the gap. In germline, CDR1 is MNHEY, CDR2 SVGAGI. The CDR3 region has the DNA TGTGCCAGCAGTTACAGGGGCGGAAACACCATATATTTT. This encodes CASSYRGGNTIYF.

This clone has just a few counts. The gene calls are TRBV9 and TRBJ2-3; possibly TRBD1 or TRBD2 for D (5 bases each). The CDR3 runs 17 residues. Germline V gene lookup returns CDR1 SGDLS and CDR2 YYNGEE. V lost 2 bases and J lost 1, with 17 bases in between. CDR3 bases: TGTGCCAGCAGCGTCTCGGGGCTAGCCGAGGGCACAGATACGCAGTATTTT. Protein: CASSVSGLAEGTDTQYF.

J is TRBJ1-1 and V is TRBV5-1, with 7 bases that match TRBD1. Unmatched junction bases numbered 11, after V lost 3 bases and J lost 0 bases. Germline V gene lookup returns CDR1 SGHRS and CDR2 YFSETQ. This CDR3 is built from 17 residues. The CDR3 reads CASSYSPFDRVNTEAFF. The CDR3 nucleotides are TGCGCCAGCAGCTATTCTCCTTTTGACAGGGTGAACACTGAAGCTTTCTTT.

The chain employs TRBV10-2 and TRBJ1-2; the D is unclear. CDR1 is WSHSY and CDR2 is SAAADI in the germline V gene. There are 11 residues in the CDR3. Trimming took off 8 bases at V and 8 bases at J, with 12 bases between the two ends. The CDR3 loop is CASGRLEGYTF. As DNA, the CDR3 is TGCGCCAGCGGACGCCTCGAGGGCTACACCTTC.

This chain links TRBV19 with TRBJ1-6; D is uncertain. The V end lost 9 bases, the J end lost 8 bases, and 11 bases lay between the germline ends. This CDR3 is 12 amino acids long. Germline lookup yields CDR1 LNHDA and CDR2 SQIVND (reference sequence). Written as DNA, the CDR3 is TGTGCCAGCAAAGATGGGTATTCACCCCTCCACTTT. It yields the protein CASKDGYSPLHF.

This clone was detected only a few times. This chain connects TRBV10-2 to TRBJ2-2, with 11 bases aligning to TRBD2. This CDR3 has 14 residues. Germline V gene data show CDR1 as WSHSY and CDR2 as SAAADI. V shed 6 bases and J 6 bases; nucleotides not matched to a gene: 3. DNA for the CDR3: TGCGCCAGCAGGGTAGCGGGGGGGCCCGGGGAGCTGTTTTTT. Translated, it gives CASRVAGGPGELFF.

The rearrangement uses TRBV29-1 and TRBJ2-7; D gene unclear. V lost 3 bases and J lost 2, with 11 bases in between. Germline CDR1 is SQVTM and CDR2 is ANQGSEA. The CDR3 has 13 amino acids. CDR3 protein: CSVDRDGAYEQYF. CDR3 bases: TGCAGCGTTGATCGCGACGGCGCCTACGAGCAGTACTTC.

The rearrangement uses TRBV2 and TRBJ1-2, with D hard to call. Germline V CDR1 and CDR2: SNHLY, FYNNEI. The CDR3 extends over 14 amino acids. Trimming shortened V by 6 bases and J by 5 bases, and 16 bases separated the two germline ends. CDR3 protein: CASRAVTLAYGYTF. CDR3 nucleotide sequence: TGTGCCAGCAGGGCCGTGACATTAGCTTATGGCTACACCTTC.

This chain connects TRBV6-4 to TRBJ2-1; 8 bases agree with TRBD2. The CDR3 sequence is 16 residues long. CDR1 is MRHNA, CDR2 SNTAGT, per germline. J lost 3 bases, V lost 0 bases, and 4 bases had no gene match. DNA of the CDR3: TGTGCCAGCAGTGACTCTGGGACTAGTTTCTACAATGAGCAGTTCTTC. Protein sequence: CASSDSGTSFYNEQFF.

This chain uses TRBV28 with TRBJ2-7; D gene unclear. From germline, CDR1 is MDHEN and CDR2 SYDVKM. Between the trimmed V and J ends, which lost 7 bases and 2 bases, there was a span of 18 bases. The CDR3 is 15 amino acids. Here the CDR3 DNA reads TGTGCCAGCACCTCCTTTGGCCCGAAGACCTACGAGCAGTACTTC. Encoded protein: CASTSFGPKTYEQYF. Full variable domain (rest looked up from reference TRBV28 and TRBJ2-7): DVKVTQSSRYLVKRTGEKVFLECVQDMDHENMFWYRQDPGLGLRLIYFSYDVKMKEKGDIPEGYSVSREKKERFSLILESASTNQTSMYLCASTSFGPKTYEQYFGPGTRLTVT.

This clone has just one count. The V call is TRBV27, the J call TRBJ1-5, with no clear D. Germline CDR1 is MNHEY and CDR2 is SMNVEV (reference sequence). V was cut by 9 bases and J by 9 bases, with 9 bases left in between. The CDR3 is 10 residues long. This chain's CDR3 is CARDLRPQHF. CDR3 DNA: TGTGCCAGAGACCTTCGGCCCCAGCATTTT.

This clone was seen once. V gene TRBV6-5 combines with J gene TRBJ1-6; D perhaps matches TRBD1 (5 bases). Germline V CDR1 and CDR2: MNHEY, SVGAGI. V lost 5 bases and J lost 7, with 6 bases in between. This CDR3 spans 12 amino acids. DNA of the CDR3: TGTGCCAGCAGTACAGGCAATTCACCCCTCCACTTT. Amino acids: CASSTGNSPLHF.

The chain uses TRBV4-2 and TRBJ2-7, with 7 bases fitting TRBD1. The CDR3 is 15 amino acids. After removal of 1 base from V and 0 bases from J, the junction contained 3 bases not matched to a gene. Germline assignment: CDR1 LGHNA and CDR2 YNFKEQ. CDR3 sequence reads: CASSQGQGGSYEQYF. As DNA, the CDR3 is TGTGCCAGCAGCCAAGGACAGGGCGGCTCCTACGAGCAGTACTTC.

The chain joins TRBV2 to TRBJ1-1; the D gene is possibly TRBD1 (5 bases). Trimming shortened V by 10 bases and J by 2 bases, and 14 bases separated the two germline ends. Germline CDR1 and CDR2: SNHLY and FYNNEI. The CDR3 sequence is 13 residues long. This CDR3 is CATSGTANTEAFF. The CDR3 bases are TGTGCCACTTCCGGGACGGCAAACACTGAAGCTTTCTTT.

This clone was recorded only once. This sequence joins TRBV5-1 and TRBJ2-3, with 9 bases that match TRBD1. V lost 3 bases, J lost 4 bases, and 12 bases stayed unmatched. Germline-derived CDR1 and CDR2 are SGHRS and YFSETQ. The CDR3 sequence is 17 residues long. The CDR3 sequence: CASSSLRTGERADTQYF. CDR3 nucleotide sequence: TGCGCCAGCAGCTCCTTGAGGACAGGGGAAAGGGCAGATACGCAGTATTTT. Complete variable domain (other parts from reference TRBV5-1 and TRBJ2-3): KAGVTQTPRYLIKTRGQQVTLSCSPISGHRSVSWYQQTPGQGLQFLFEYFSETQRNKGNFPGRFSGRQFSNSRSEMNVSTLELGDSALYLCASSSLRTGERADTQYFGPGTRLTVL.

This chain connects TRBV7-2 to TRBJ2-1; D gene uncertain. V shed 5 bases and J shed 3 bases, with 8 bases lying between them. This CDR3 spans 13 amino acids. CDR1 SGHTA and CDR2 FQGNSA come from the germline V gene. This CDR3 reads CASSPLGYNEQFF. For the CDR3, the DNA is TGTGCCAGCAGCCCCCTGGGCTACAATGAGCAGTTCTTC.

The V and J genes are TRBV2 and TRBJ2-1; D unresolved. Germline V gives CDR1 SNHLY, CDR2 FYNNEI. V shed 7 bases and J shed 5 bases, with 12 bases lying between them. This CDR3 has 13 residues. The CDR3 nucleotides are TGTGCCAGCACCTCACATAACAACAATGAGCAGTTCTTC. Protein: CASTSHNNNEQFF.

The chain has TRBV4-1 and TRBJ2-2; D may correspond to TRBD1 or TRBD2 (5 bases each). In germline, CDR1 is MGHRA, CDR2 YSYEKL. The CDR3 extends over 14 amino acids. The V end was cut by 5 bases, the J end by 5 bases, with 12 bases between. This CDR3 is CASSTGGYTGELFF. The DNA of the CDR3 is TGCGCCAGCAGCACAGGCGGGTATACCGGGGAGCTGTTTTTT.

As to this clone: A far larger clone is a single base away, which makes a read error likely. CDR3 in DNA: TGTGCCAGCAGCCAAGGGGACCGCTCGGGGGACGAGCAGTACTTC. It yields the protein CASSQGDRSGDEQYF. The chain uses TRBV7-6 and TRBJ2-7; possibly TRBD2 for D (6 bases). Germline-derived CDR1 and CDR2 are SGHVS and FNYEAQ. The CDR3 is 15 amino acids. Trimming shortened V by 5 bases and J by 5 bases, and 19 bases separated the two germline ends. Together with reference TRBV7-6 and TRBJ2-7, the CDR3 gives the full variable domain: GAGVSQSPRYKVTKRGQDVALRCDPISGHVSLYWYRQALGQGPEFLTYFNYEAQQDKSGLPNDRFSAERPEGSISTLTIQRTEQRDSAMYRCASSQGDRSGDEQYFGPGTRLTVT.

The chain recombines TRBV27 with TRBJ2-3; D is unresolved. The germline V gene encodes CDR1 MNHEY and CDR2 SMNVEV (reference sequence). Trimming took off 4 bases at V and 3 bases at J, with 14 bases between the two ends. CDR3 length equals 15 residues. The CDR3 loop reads CASSSITRATDTQYF. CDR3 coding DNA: TGTGCCAGCAGTTCGATTACCCGGGCAACAGATACGCAGTATTTT.

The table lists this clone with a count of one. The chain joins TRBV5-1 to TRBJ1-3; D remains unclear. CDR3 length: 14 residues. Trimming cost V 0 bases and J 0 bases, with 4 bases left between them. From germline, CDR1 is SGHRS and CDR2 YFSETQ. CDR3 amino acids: CASSLVSSGNTIYF. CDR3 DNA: TGCGCCAGCAGCTTGGTTAGCTCTGGAAACACCATATATTTT.